The 24 T cell receptor beta chains below all came from one sample that was sequenced in a study of tumor-infiltrating lymphocytes in oesophageal squamous cell carcinoma listed by TCRdb under 2016. The library was built by means of PCR. This sample was sequenced with an Illumina HiSeq 2000. TCRdb took the public reads, trimmed them with fastp at Q25, ran MiXCR for clone calling and kept in-frame beta chains. For every CDR3 protein sequence, its rows merge into one entry that carries the most common genes and DNA. The sample records approximately 15,000 distinct CDR3 sequences, approximately 56% of which are singletons. Around a fifth of the sample is in the top ten clones. Sequenced input: esophageal tumor tissue. The receptors were sampled from a male donor with esophageal squamous cell carcinoma.

On this clonotype itself: Mismatch with germline at one junction end may stem from a read error. The rearrangement joins TRBV7-6 to TRBJ2-2, with 10 bases that match TRBD1. Per germline, CDR1 SGHVS and CDR2 FNYEAQ. The CDR3 has 15 amino acids. Here the CDR3 reads CASSKTGGDTGELFF. CDR3 nucleotide sequence: TGTGCTAGCAGCAAGACAGGGGGCGATACCGGGGAGCTGTTTTTT.

This clonotype was picked up a small number of times. The V gene is TRBV7-2, the J gene TRBJ2-3, with D tentatively TRBD1 or TRBD2 (5 bases each). Looked up from germline, CDR1 is SGHTA and CDR2 is FQGNSA. The CDR3 spans 13 residues. V lost 8 bases and J 5 bases, leaving 14 bases between the germline ends. The DNA of the CDR3 is TGTGCCAGCCGAAGCGGTGGGGGAGATACGCAGTATTTT. Amino acids: CASRSGGGDTQYF. The complete variable domain, with remaining parts taken from reference TRBV7-2 and TRBJ2-3, reads GAGVSQSPSNKVTEKGKDVELRCDPISGHTALYWYRQSLGQGLEFLIYFQGNSAPDKSGLPSDRFSAERTGGSVSTLTIQRTQQEDSAVYLCASRSGGGDTQYFGPGTRLTVL.

The chain couples TRBV12-3 or TRBV12-4 to TRBJ1-1; TRBD1 matches at 7 bases. This CDR3 has 15 amino acids. V gave up 5 bases and J gave up 8 bases; unmatched junction bases: 14. The CDR3, as DNA: TGTGCCAGCAGTCAACCATGGGGGCAGGGGGAGGAAGCTTTCTTT. It codes for CASSQPWGQGEEAFF.

V gene TRBV11-2 combines with J gene TRBJ2-1; 8 bases fit TRBD2. The closer fit of TRBJ2-7 to the DNA end suggests the J call may be wrong. CDR1 and CDR2 from the germline V gene are SGHAT and FQNNGV. The CDR3 runs to 14 residues. CDR3 residues: CASSPSGSLSEQYF. CDR3 DNA sequence: TGTGCCAGCAGCCCCAGCGGGAGTCTCTCCGAGCAGTACTTC.

This chain uses TRBV7-6 with TRBJ2-5; D might be TRBD2 (5 bases). The J call may be faulty, since TRBJ2-7 better matches the DNA end. In germline, CDR1 is SGHVS, CDR2 FNYEAQ. The CDR3 has 13 amino acids. The CDR3 coding sequence is TGTGCCAGCAGCTTAGACGGGAACTACGAGCAGTACTTC. This sequence encodes CASSLDGNYEQYF.

The gene calls are TRBV18 and TRBJ1-2; D is undetermined. The germline V gene encodes CDR1 KGHSH and CDR2 LQKENI. The CDR3 consists of 15 residues. Trimming stripped 3 bases from V and 3 bases from J, with 14 bases between. This CDR3 reads CASSPNGNAYYGYTF. In DNA form, the CDR3 reads TGTGCCAGCTCACCTAACGGGAACGCGTACTATGGCTACACCTTC.

This chain joins TRBV6-6 and TRBJ2-6; D is ambiguous. The CDR3 loop spans 16 amino acids. V lost 0 bases and J lost 1, with 7 bases in between. Germline assignment: CDR1 MNHNY and CDR2 SVGAGI (reference sequence). The CDR3 reads CASSYSGISGANVLTF. CDR3 DNA sequence: TGTGCCAGCAGTTACTCAGGGATTTCTGGGGCCAACGTCCTGACTTTC.

The chain joins TRBV7-2 to TRBJ2-7; tentative D call: TRBD2 (5 bases). The DNA end favors TRBJ2-1, so the J call may be wrong. CDR3 length: 15 residues. CDR1 and CDR2 from the germline V gene are SGHTA and FQGNSA. The CDR3 here is CASSTPGGRYNEQFF. The CDR3 DNA is TGTGCCAGCAGCACCCCAGGCGGGCGGTACAATGAGCAGTTCTTC.

The sample holds one count of this clonotype. J is TRBJ2-1 and V is TRBV7-6, with D perhaps matching TRBD1 (6 bases). The germline V gene has CDR1 SGHVS and CDR2 FNYEAQ. Trimming stripped 3 bases from V and 4 bases from J, with 16 bases between. This CDR3 comprises 16 residues. In DNA, the CDR3 is TGTGCCAGCAGCTTGTTACCGGGACAAGCATACAATGAGCAGTTCTTC. Translated: CASSLLPGQAYNEQFF.

This chain joins TRBV7-8 and TRBJ1-1, with D possibly TRBD1 on 5 matching bases. The CDR3 covers 17 residues. In germline, CDR1 is SGHVS, CDR2 FQNEAQ. V shed 2 bases and J shed 5 bases, with 21 bases lying between them. The CDR3 sequence is CASSLSGRTQIWTEAFF. The DNA for the CDR3 is TGTGCCAGCAGCTTAAGCGGGCGGACACAAATCTGGACTGAAGCTTTCTTT.

A note on this clonotype: The junction departs from the called germline gene at one end, perhaps through a read error. The chain combines TRBV7-2 with TRBJ2-1, with 10 bases identical to TRBD2. From germline, CDR1 is SGHTA and CDR2 FQGNSA. CDR3 length: 18 residues. This CDR3 reads CASVSSPPSGRALVEQLF. The CDR3 DNA sequence: TGTGCCAGCGTGTCCTCTCCCCCCAGCGGGAGGGCCCTGGTTGAGCAGTTATTC.

The V gene is TRBV7-2, the J gene TRBJ2-5, with no clear D. Gene TRBJ2-7 matches the end of the DNA better, so the J call may be wrong. Germline CDR1 SGHTA, CDR2 FQGNSA. The CDR3 runs 14 residues. The DNA of the CDR3 is TGTGCCAGCAGCTTAGTTCCCCACAGTACCGAGCAGTACTTC. Translation: CASSLVPHSTEQYF.

Worth noting for this clonotype: Lacking the conserved final phenylalanine or tryptophan, this CDR3 likely reflects a read error. The DNA is omitted, as the CDR3 cannot be located on it reliably, and the CDR3 follows TCRdb's listing. The chain combines TRBV14 with TRBJ2-6; the tabulated D call, TRBD1, remains unverified against the DNA. CDR1 and CDR2 from the germline V gene are SGHDN and FVKESK. Including both end residues, the CDR3 is 14 amino acids long. This CDR3 is CASSRGGYEQYFGA.

A remark on this clonotype: This clone may be a read error of a much larger clone one base away. The CDR3 loop is CASSLVPGSSYNEQYF. The CDR3 bases are TGTGCCAGCAGCTTGGTTCCTGGGTCTAGCTACAATGAGCAGTACTTC. The gene calls are TRBV5-8 and TRBJ2-5; maybe TRBD2 (5 bases). The CDR3 is 16 amino acids. The V end was cut by 0 bases, the J end by 11 bases, with 23 bases between. Germline assignment: CDR1 SGHTS and CDR2 YDEGEE.

The chain recombines TRBV7-2 with TRBJ2-4, with 9 bases that match TRBD2. The DNA end is more similar to TRBJ2-1, so the J call may be wrong. The germline gives CDR1 SGHTA, CDR2 FQGNSA. The CDR3 sequence is 18 residues long. CDR3 loop: CASSLNLAGTIKYNEQFF. The CDR3, as DNA: TGTGCCAGCAGCTTAAACCTAGCGGGAACTATTAAGTACAATGAGCAGTTCTTC.

The CDR3 loop is CASVQGEWGYTF. The CDR3 DNA follows: TGTGCCAGCGTCCAAGGGGAATGGGGCTACACCTTC. The chain uses TRBV2 and TRBJ1-2, with D possibly matching TRBD1 (5 bases). V was clipped by 8 bases and J by 8 bases, with 15 bases between them. The CDR3 is 12 amino acids. From germline, CDR1 is SNHLY and CDR2 FYNNEI. The full variable domain, completed using reference TRBV2 and TRBJ1-2, is EPEVTQTPSHQVTQMGQEVILRCVPISNHLYFYWYRQILGQKVEFLVSFYNNEISEKSEIFDDQFSVERPDGSNFTLKIRSTKLEDSAMYFCASVQGEWGYTFGSGTRLTVV.

Only a few counts were recorded for this clonotype. The CDR3 reads CASREIGRYNEQFF. The CDR3 nucleotides read TGTGCCAGCAGAGAGATAGGGCGATACAATGAGCAGTTCTTC. The chain has TRBV6-1 and TRBJ2-1; D not resolved. The germline V gene has CDR1 MNHNS and CDR2 SASEGT. V dropped 6 bases and J dropped 4 bases, with 13 bases sitting between them. This CDR3 has 14 residues.

V usage is TRBV7-2 and J usage is TRBJ2-4; D unresolved. The DNA matches TRBJ2-7 better at its end, which makes the J call doubtful. The CDR3 has 13 residues. Germline V gene sequence: CDR1 SGHTA, CDR2 FQGNSA. The CDR3 here is CASNPGRSYEQYF. The CDR3 nucleotides are TGTGCCAGCAACCCCGGACGGTCCTACGAGCAGTACTTC.

This clonotype appeared a few times. The gene calls are TRBV7-2 and TRBJ2-7; D is undetermined. The CDR3 is 17 amino acids. Germline CDR1 and CDR2: SGHTA and FQGNSA. V lost 0 bases to trimming and J lost 0 bases, with 15 bases between them. The CDR3 reads CASSLALMGLSSYEQYF. The DNA of the CDR3 is TGTGCCAGCAGCTTAGCGCTTATGGGCCTGAGCTCCTACGAGCAGTACTTC.

This chain links TRBV28 with TRBJ2-1, with 7 bases fitting TRBD2. The CDR3 length is 16 residues. The junction had 12 bases not matched to a gene; V was cut back by 6 bases and J by 4 bases. Looked up from germline, CDR1 is MDHEN and CDR2 is SYDVKM. The CDR3 region is CASRPSSGLGYNEQFF. CDR3 sequence (DNA): TGTGCCAGCAGACCCTCTAGCGGTCTCGGTTACAATGAGCAGTTCTTC. The full variable domain, with the rest looked up from reference TRBV28 and TRBJ2-1, is DVKVTQSSRYLVKRTGEKVFLECVQDMDHENMFWYRQDPGLGLRLIYFSYDVKMKEKGDIPEGYSVSREKKERFSLILESASTNQTSMYLCASRPSSGLGYNEQFFGPGTRLTVL.

This clonotype was detected only a few times. V gene TRBV6-1 combines with J gene TRBJ2-5; TRBD2 matches 7 bases. From germline, CDR1 is MNHNS and CDR2 SASEGT. V gave up 3 bases and J gave up 4 bases; unmatched junction bases: 2. This CDR3 contains 13 residues. The CDR3 DNA sequence: TGTGCCAGCAGTGATAGCGGGCGAGAGACCCAGTACTTC. It is translated as CASSDSGRETQYF.

This clonotype was counted only a few times. Being one base from a much bigger clone, this may be a read error. V and J are TRBV10-3 and TRBJ2-5, with D maybe TRBD1 (6 bases). Germline-derived CDR1 and CDR2 are ENHRY and SYGVKD. The CDR3 is 16 residues long. V lost 3 bases to trimming and J lost 11 bases, with 25 bases between them. The CDR3 loop is CAISDLGAGTGNEQYF. The CDR3, as DNA: TGTGCCATCAGTGATTTGGGGGCGGGTACCGGTAATGAGCAGTACTTC.

The chain is built from TRBV7-2 and TRBJ1-1; 7 bases map to TRBD1. J was trimmed by 10 bases and V by 4 bases; bases with no gene match: 9. The CDR3 spans 13 residues. The germline gives CDR1 SGHTA, CDR2 FQGNSA. The CDR3 protein is CASSSGQILVAFF. CDR3 nucleotide sequence: TGTGCCAGCAGCTCGGGACAGATCCTTGTAGCTTTCTTT.

The chain's CDR3 is CASRPDRGAYEQYF. The CDR3 region has the DNA TGCGCCAGCAGGCCGGACAGGGGGGCCTACGAGCAGTACTTC. The chain uses TRBV5-1 and TRBJ2-3, with 10 bases lining up with TRBD1. The better agreement between TRBJ2-7 and the DNA end casts doubt on the J call. The CDR3 consists of 14 residues. Germline-derived CDR1 and CDR2 are SGHRS and YFSETQ.